This paragraph reports one T cell receptor (beta chain). This sample is drawn from a study of blood T cell repertoires in COVID-19. Per germline, CDR1 KGHDR and CDR2 SFDVKD. The CDR3 sequence is 12 residues long. V was pared by 9 bases and J by 4 bases, with 9 bases between. Original data processing: Reference gene primer amplification in the assay estimated nucleated cell counts. The protocol was immunoSEQ multiplex PCR, while the TCRdb copy is restricted to in-frame clones and leaves out a portion. Clone size and V and J calls were adopted from that table, with D and trimming inferred from the DNA. The sample has over 200,000 clones, less than 90% seen once.

Sequences were obtained from peripheral blood. This TCR came from a man aged 35 to 55 with active or convalescent COVID-19. The chain links TRBV24-1 to TRBJ1-3; TRBD1 might be the D (5 bases). DNA of the CDR3: TGTGCCACCGATAACAGGGGAAACACCATATATTTT. It yields the protein CATDNRGNTIYF.